This T cell receptor beta chain was recovered during a study of blood T cell repertoires in COVID-19. Study summary: Specimens from acute and convalescent COVID-19 originated in the United States, Italy and Spain. From T cells, B-cell-depleted T cells, or PBMCs came the material, which was cDNA or gDNA.

Methods used by the authors: Reference gene primer amplification in the assay estimated nucleated cell counts. Here immunoSEQ multiplex PCR was the method, and the copy in TCRdb shows in-frame clones only, minus some. V, J and clone size are taken as reported in that table, and D and trimming were inferred from the DNA itself. The table has around 200,000 clones, 75% to 90% seen once. V was clipped by 4 bases and J by 5 bases, with 15 bases between them. Germline CDR1 reads MRHNA; CDR2 reads SNTAGT. CDR3 size: 15 residues. This chain connects TRBV6-4 to TRBJ2-1; D is possibly TRBD1 (6 bases). The source is a human donor in a cohort sampled during active COVID-19. The sequencing sample was made of peripheral blood. The CDR3 region is CASSVAGESHNEQFF. CDR3 DNA: TGTGCCAGCAGTGTCGCAGGGGAAAGTCACAATGAGCAGTTCTTC.